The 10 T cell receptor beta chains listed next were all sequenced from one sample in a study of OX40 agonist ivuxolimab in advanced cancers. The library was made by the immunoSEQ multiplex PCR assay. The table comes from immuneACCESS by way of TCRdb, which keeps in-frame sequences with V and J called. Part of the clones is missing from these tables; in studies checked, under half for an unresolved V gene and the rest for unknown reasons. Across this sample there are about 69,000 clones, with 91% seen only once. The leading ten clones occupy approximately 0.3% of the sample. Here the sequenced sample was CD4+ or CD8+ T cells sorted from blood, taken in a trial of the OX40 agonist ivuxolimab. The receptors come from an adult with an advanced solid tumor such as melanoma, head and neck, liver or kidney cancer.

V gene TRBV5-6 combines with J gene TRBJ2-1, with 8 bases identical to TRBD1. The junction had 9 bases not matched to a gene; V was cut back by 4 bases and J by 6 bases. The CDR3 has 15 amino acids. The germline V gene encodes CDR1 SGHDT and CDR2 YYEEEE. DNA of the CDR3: TGTGCCAGCAGCCCCTGGACAGGGCTCGGCAATGAGCAGTTCTTC. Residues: CASSPWTGLGNEQFF.

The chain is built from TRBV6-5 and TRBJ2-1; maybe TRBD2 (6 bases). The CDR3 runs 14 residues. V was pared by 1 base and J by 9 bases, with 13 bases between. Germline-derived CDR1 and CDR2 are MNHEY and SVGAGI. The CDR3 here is CASSYFGGSGEQFF. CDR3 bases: TGTGCCAGCAGTTACTTCGGAGGGTCTGGTGAGCAGTTCTTC.

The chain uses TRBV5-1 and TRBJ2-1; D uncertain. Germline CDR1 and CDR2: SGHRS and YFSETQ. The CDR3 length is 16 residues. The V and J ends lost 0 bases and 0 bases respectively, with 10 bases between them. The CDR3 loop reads CASSLVVTPSYNEQFF. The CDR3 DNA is TGCGCCAGCAGCTTGGTTGTGACCCCCTCCTACAATGAGCAGTTCTTC. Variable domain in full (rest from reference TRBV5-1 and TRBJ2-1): KAGVTQTPRYLIKTRGQQVTLSCSPISGHRSVSWYQQTPGQGLQFLFEYFSETQRNKGNFPGRFSGRQFSNSRSEMNVSTLELGDSALYLCASSLVVTPSYNEQFFGPGTRLTVL.

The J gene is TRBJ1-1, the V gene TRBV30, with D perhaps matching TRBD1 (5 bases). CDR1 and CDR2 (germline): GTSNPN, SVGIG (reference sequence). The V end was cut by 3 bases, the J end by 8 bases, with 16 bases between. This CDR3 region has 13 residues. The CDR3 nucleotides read TGTGCCTGGAGGGGGAATAGTGGGGGAGAAGCTTTCTTT. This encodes CAWRGNSGGEAFF.

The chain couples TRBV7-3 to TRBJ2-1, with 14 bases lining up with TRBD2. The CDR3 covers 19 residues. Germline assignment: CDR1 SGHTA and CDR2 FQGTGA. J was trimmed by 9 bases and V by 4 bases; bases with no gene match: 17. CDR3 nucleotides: TGTGCCAGCAGCTCCTCGACTAGCGGGAGGGCCCTCCCCACCACTGAGCAGTTCTTC. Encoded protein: CASSSSTSGRALPTTEQFF. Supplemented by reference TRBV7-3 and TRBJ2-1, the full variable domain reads GAGVSQTPSNKVTEKGKYVELRCDPISGHTALYWYRQSLGQGPEFLIYFQGTGAADDSGLPNDRFFAVRPEGSVSTLKIQRTERGDSAVYLCASSSSTSGRALPTTEQFFGPGTRLTVL.

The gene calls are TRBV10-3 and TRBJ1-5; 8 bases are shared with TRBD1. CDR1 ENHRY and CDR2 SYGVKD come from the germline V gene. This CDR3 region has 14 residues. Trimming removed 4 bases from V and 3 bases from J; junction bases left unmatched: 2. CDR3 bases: TGTGCCATCAGTGCAGGGGGCAACAATCAGCCCCAGCATTTT. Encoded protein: CAISAGGNNQPQHF.

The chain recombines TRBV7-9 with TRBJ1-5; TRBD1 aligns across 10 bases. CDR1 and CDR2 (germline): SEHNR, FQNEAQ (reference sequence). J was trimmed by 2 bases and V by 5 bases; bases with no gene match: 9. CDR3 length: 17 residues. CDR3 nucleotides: TGTGCCAGCAGCAAGACAGGGGGCCAAAGGGGCAATCAGCCCCAGCATTTT. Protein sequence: CASSKTGGQRGNQPQHF.

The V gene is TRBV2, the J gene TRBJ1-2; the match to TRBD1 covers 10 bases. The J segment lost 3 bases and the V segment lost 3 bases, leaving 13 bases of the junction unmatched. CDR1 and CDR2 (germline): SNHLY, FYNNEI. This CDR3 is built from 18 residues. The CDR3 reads CASSDPAGTGAVYYGYTF. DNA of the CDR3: TGTGCCAGCAGTGACCCCGCTGGGACAGGGGCGGTATACTATGGCTACACCTTC.

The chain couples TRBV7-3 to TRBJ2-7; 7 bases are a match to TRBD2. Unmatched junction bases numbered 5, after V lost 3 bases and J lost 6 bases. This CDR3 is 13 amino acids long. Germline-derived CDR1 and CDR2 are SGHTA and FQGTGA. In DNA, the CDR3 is TGTGCCAGCAGCTTCACCTCGGGGGGCGAGCAGTACTTC. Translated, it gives CASSFTSGGEQYF.

This CDR3 is CASSSLAGSSYEQYF. In DNA form, the CDR3 reads TGTGCCAGCAGTTCTCTAGCAGGGAGCTCCTACGAGCAGTACTTC. The chain uses TRBV2 and TRBJ2-7; the D call may be TRBD1 or TRBD2 (5 bases each). V dropped 5 bases and J dropped 0 bases, with 14 bases sitting between them. This CDR3 has 15 amino acids. The germline gives CDR1 SNHLY, CDR2 FYNNEI.